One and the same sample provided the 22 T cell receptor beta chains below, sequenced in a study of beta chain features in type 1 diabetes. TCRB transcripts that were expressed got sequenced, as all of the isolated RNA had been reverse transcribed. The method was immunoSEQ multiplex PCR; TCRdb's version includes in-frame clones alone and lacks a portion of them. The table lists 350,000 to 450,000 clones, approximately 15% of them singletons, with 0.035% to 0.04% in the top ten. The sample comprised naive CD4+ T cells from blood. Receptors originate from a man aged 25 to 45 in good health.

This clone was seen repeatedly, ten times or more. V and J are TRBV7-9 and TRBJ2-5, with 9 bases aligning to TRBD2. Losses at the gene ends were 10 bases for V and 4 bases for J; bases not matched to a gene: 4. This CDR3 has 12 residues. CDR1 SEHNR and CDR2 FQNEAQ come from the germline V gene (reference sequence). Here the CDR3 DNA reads TGTGCCACAGCGGGAGGAGGAGAGACCCAGTACTTC. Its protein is CATAGGGETQYF.

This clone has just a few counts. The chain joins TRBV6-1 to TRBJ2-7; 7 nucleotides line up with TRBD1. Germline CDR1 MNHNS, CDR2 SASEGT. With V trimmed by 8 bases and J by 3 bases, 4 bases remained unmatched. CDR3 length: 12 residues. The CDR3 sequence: CASRDSLYEQYV. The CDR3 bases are TGTGCCAGCCGGGACAGCCTCTACGAGCAGTACGTC.

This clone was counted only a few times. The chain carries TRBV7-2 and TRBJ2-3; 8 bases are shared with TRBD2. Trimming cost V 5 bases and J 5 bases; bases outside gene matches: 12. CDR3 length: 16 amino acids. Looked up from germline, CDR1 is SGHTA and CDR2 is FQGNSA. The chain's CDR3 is CASSQTRGGRVDTQYF. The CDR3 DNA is TGTGCCAGCAGCCAAACCCGGGGGGGCCGGGTAGATACGCAGTATTTT.

CDR3 coding DNA: TGTGCCACCAGCAGAGAGACCTCGGGACACTATGGCTACACCTTC. Translating gives CATSRETSGHYGYTF. The gene calls are TRBV15 and TRBJ1-2, with D possibly TRBD1 on 5 matching bases. V gave up 0 bases and J gave up 3 bases, with 11 bases separating them. Germline V gene data show CDR1 as LNHNV and CDR2 as YYDKDF (reference sequence). The CDR3 contains 15 residues.

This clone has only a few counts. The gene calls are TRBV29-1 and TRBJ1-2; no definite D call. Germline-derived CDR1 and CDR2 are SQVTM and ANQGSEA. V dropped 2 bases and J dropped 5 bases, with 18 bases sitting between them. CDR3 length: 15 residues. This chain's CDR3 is CSVERSSGSGYGYTF. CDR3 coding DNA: TGCAGCGTTGAAAGGTCTAGTGGGAGTGGGTATGGCTACACCTTC.

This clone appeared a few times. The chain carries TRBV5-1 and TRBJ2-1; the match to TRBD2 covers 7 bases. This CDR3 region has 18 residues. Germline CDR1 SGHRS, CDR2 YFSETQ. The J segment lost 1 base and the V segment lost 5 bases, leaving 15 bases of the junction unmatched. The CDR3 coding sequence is TGCGCCAGCAGTGTACGACTAGCTCAAGGGTCATCCTACAATGAGCAGTTCTTC. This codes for CASSVRLAQGSSYNEQFF.

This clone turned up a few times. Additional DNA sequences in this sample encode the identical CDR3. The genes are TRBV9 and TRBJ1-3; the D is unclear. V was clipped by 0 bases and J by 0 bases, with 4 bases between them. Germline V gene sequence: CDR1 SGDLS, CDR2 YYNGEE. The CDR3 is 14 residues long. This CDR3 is CASSVDYSGNTIYF. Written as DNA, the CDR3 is TGTGCCAGCAGCGTAGACTACTCTGGAAACACCATATATTTT.

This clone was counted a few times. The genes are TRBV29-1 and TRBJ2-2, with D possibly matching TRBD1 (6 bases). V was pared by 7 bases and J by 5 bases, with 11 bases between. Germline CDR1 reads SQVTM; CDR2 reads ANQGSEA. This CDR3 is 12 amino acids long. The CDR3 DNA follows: TGCAGCGCAGGACAGCTTACCGGGGAGCTGTTTTTT. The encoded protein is CSAGQLTGELFF.

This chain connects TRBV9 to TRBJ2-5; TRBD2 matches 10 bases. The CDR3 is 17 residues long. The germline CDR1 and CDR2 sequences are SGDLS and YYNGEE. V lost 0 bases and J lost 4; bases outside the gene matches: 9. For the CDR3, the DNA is TGTGCCAGCAGCGTAGATGTAGCGGGGGGCCTTCGAGAGACCCAGTACTTC. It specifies CASSVDVAGGLRETQYF.

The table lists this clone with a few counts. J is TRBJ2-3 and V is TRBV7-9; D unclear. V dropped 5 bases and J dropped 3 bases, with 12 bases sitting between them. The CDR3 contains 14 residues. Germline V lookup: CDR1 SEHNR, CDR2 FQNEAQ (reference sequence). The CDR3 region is CASSRPPYTDTQYF. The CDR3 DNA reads TGTGCCAGCAGCAGGCCGCCCTATACAGATACGCAGTATTTT.

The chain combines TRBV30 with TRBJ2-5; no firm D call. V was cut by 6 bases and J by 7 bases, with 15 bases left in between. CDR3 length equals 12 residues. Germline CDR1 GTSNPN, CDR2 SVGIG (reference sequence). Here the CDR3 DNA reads TGTGCCTGTCCCCTGACCCCAGGGACCCAGTACTTC. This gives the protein CACPLTPGTQYF.

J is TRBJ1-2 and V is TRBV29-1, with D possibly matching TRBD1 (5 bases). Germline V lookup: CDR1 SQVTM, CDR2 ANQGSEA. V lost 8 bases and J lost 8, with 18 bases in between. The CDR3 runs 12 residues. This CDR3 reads CSSWDRGWGYTF. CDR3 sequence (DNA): TGCAGCTCTTGGGACCGCGGCTGGGGCTACACCTTC.

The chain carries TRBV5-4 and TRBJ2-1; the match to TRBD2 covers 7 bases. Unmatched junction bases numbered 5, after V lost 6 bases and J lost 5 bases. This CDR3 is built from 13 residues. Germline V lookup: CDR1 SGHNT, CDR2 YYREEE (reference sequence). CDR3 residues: CASTFRGDNEQFF. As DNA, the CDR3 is TGTGCCAGCACCTTTCGGGGGGACAATGAGCAGTTCTTC.

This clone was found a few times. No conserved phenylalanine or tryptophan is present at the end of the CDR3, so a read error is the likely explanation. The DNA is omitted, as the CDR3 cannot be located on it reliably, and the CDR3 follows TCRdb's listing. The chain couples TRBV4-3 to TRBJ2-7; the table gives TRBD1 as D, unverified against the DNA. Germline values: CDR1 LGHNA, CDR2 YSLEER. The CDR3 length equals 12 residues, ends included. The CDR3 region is CASSQSGTGGPI.

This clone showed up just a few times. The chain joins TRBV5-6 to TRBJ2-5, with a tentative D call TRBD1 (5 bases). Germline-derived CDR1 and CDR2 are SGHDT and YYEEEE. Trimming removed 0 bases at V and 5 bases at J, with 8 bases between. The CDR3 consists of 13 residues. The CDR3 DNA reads TGTGCCAGCAGCTTGGCAGGGCTGGAGACCCAGTACTTC. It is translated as CASSLAGLETQYF.

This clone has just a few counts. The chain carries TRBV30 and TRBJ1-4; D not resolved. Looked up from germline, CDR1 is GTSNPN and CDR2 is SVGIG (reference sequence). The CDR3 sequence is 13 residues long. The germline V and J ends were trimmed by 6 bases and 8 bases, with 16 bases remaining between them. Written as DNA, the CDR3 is TGTGCCTGTAATTCAGACATGTACGAAAAACTGTTTTTT. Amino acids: CACNSDMYEKLFF.

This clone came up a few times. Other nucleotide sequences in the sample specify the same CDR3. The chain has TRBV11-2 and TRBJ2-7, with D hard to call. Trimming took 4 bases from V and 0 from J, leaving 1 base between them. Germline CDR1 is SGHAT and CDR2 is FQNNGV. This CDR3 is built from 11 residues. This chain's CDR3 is CASSSSYEQYF. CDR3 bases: TGTGCCAGCAGCTCCTCCTACGAGCAGTACTTC.

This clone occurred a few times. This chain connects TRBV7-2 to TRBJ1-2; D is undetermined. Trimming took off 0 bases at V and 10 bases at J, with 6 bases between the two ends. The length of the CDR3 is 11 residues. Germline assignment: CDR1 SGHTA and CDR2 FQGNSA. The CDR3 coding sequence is TGTGCCAGCAGCTTAGCCCCACTCTACACCTTC. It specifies CASSLAPLYTF.

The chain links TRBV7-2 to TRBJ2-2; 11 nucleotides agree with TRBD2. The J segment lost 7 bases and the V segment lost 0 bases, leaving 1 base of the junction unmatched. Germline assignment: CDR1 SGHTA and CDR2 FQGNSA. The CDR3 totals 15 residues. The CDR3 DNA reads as TGTGCCAGCAGCTTAGCCGGGACTAGCGGCGGGGAGCTGTTTTTT. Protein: CASSLAGTSGGELFF.

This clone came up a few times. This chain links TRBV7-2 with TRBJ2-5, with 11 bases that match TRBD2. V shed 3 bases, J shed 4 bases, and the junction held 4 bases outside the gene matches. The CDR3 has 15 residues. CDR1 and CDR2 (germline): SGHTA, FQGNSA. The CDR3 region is CASSFVSGRAETQYF. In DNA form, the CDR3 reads TGTGCCAGCAGCTTTGTTAGCGGGAGGGCAGAGACCCAGTACTTC.

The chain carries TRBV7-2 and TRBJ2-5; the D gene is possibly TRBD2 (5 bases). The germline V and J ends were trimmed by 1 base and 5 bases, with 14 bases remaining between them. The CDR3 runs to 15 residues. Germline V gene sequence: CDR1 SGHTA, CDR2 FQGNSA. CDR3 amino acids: CASSLGRAERETQYF. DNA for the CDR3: TGTGCCAGCAGCTTAGGGAGAGCGGAGCGCGAGACCCAGTACTTC. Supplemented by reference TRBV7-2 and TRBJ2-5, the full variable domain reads GAGVSQSPSNKVTEKGKDVELRCDPISGHTALYWYRQSLGQGLEFLIYFQGNSAPDKSGLPSDRFSAERTGGSVSTLTIQRTQQEDSAVYLCASSLGRAERETQYFGPGTRLLVL.

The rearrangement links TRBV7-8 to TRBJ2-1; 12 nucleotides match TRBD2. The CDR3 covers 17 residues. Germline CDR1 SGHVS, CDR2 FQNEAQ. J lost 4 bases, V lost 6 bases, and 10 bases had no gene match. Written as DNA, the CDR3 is TGTGCCAGCAGTCGAAGACTAGCGGGAGAATCGTACAATGAGCAGTTCTTC. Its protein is CASSRRLAGESYNEQFF.